This T cell receptor (beta chain) was sequenced during a study of vaccination effects on CD4 cells after COVID-19. For the study at large: Samples collected post-vaccine were obtained a median of 72 days after the second dose. Study-level results: Few convalescent patients were studied, and early post-infection samples were lacking. Marked clonal contraction of infection- and vaccine-induced clones was seen late after vaccination.

This CDR3 region has 17 residues. V was clipped by 5 bases and J by 0 bases; unmatched bases: 10. CDR1 and CDR2 (germline): MNHNY, SVGAGI (reference sequence). Antigen-specific CD4+ T cells were first expanded with viral peptide pools by the ViraFEST assay and only then sequenced. The culture ran for approximately 10 days, and then CD4+ T cells were isolated. Each participant received a vaccine that was either BNT162b2 or mRNA-1273, given as two doses. Negative nucleocapsid antibody tests before and after vaccination confirmed no previous SARS-CoV-2 infection. A word on this clone: Its antigen is currently unknown.

Sequencing used immunoSEQ multiplex PCR; TCRdb keeps in-frame clones, though not all of them. The sample gives about 61,000 clones, around four fifths of which show up once; less than 1.5% is in the top ten. The rearrangement uses TRBV6-6 and TRBJ1-3, with 7 nucleotides matching TRBD1. The source was CD4+ T cells from PBMCs cultured with HCoV-229E spike peptides, collected after COVID-19 vaccination. This TCR was sampled from a human donor who received a COVID-19 vaccine. The CDR3 sequence: CASSRLTGQFSGNTIYF. As DNA, the CDR3 is TGTGCCAGCAGTCGTCTGACGGGACAGTTCTCTGGAAACACCATATATTTT.